The sequence of this T cell receptor beta chain was determined in a study of cytomegalovirus exposure and HLA in healthy donors. The primer mix had 60 Vbeta and 13 Jbeta primers. The protocol was immunoSEQ multiplex PCR, while the TCRdb copy is restricted to in-frame clones and leaves out a portion. The repertoire has about 120,000 clones, over 60% of them found once; the top ten carry less than 3%. The germline V gene encodes CDR1 MNHEY and CDR2 SMNVEV (reference sequence). CDR3 length: 14 amino acids. This chain links TRBV27 with TRBJ2-7; a weak D match, TRBD1 (6 bases). The J call may be mistaken, given a closer DNA end match to TRBJ2-5. The sequencing sample was made of PBMCs. This TCR derives from a female donor in good health and CMV-seronegative. Written as DNA, the CDR3 is TGTGCCAGCAGTCACTCCGGACAGCCGGAGACCCAGTACTTC. It encodes CASSHSGQPETQYF.